This T cell receptor beta chain was obtained from a study of PD-L1 blockade in urothelial cancer. Study details: Male sex and bladder-origin urothelial cancer were recorded for about 90% of the 29 patients. Broader study findings: Durable benefit was linked to greater 3-week expansion of tumor-associated blood clones.

The method was immunoSEQ multiplex PCR; TCRdb's version includes in-frame clones alone and lacks a portion of them. This table holds some 63,000 clones, around 81% found once. Remarks on this clone: Its antigen remains unknown.

The CDR3 loop spans 15 amino acids. Per germline, CDR1 SGHRS and CDR2 YFSETQ. V lost 0 bases, J lost 4 bases, and 6 bases stayed unmatched. Time point indicated: pretreatment peripheral blood. Peripheral blood mononuclear cells were collected from every patient before and during treatment, yielding between 1 and 8 samples per patient. This receptor was taken from a man aged 65 to 85 with urothelial cancer. The chain has TRBV5-1 and TRBJ1-1, with 7 bases matching TRBD1. The source was PBMCs, collected around atezolizumab (anti-PD-L1) treatment. Here the CDR3 DNA reads TGCGCCAGCAGCTTGGATAACAGGGGAGCCACTGAAGCTTTCTTT. Its protein product is CASSLDNRGATEAFF.